A selection of T cell receptor beta chains follows, all from one sample in a study of CD8+ T cells in alopecia areata. Repertoires were generated with immunoSEQ multiplex PCR, while TCRdb's copy carries only in-frame clones and drops some. The sample lists about 220,000 clones; approximately 57% were seen once. Sequencing used CD4+ T cells sorted from blood, obtained at week 4, from a patient treated with tofacitinib. These receptors came from a human donor with alopecia areata. Each CDR3 is given with its conserved first and last residue. The order of the fields is CDR3 DNA, CDR3 protein, V gene, D gene, J gene, CDR3 length, clone size. The D gene is left open where the match is weak. Clone size appears in some rows only: once, few, many, or a class for an expanded clone.

DNA: TGTGCCAGCAGACAAGGACGGCAGAACACTGAAGCTTTCTTT
CDR3: CASRQGRQNTEAFF
V: TRBV27
D: NA
J: TRBJ1-1
length: 14
size: NA

DNA: TGTGCCTGGAGTGGCACCCCCCTCACTACTGGCTACACCTTC
CDR3: CAWSGTPLTTGYTF
V: TRBV30
D: NA
J: TRBJ1-2
length: 14
size: NA

DNA: TGTGCCAGCAGCTTAGAGATGGGTTGGGGCACAGATACGCAGTATTTT
CDR3: CASSLEMGWGTDTQYF
V: TRBV7-2
D: NA
J: TRBJ2-3
length: 16
size: NA

DNA: TGCAGCGTACCCGGGACTAGCGGGGGGTATGAGCAGTTCTTC
CDR3: CSVPGTSGGYEQFF
V: TRBV29-1
D: TRBD2
J: TRBJ2-1
length: 14
size: once

DNA: TGTGCCAGTAGATGGACAGGGTATAACACTGAAGCTTTCTTT
CDR3: CASRWTGYNTEAFF
V: TRBV19
D: TRBD1
J: TRBJ1-1
length: 14
size: few

DNA: TGTGCCAGCAGCTTATGGGGGCTCGAGCAGTACTTC
CDR3: CASSLWGLEQYF
V: TRBV13
D: NA
J: TRBJ2-7
length: 12
size: NA

DNA: TGTGCCAGCAGCTCCGGGACAGGGGGGTCCAATCAGCCCCAGCATTTT
CDR3: CASSSGTGGSNQPQHF
V: TRBV7-6
D: TRBD1
J: TRBJ1-5
length: 16
size: NA

DNA: TGTGCCAGCAGCTTATCAGGCACCGGGGAGCTGTTTTTT
CDR3: CASSLSGTGELFF
V: TRBV7-3
D: NA
J: TRBJ2-2
length: 13
size: many

DNA: TGTGCCAGCAGCTTAGTTGGACTAGGTGGCCGGGAGCTGTTTTTT
CDR3: CASSLVGLGGRELFF
V: TRBV7-9
D: TRBD2
J: TRBJ2-2
length: 15
size: NA

DNA: TGCAGCGTTACCGGACGGACAGGGCAGCAAGGCTACACCTTC
CDR3: CSVTGRTGQQGYTF
V: TRBV29-1
D: TRBD1
J: TRBJ1-2
length: 14
size: few

DNA: TGTGCCAGCAGCGTCTCGGAAGCCGGGGAGCTGTTTTTT
CDR3: CASSVSEAGELFF
V: TRBV9
D: NA
J: TRBJ2-2
length: 13
size: few

DNA: TGTGCCTGGAGTAGTCAGGGTAATCAGCCCCAGCATTTT
CDR3: CAWSSQGNQPQHF
V: TRBV30
D: NA
J: TRBJ1-5
length: 13
size: NA

DNA: TGTGCCAGCAGCTTACAGGGGGCTTGGGAGACCCAGTACTTC
CDR3: CASSLQGAWETQYF
V: TRBV11-2
D: TRBD1
J: TRBJ2-5
length: 14
size: NA

DNA: TGCGCCAGCAGCTTGGATGAGACAGGGGGCAACGGCTACACCTTC
CDR3: CASSLDETGGNGYTF
V: TRBV5-1
D: TRBD1
J: TRBJ1-2
length: 15
size: NA

DNA: TGTGCCTGGAAATTGCAGGGCCTAGGTAGGACCTACGAGCAGTACTTC
CDR3: CAWKLQGLGRTYEQYF
V: TRBV30
D: NA
J: TRBJ2-7
length: 16
size: NA

DNA: TGTGCCTGGAGTCGGGGGGCGCGGGGTGCGATAGAGACCCAGTACTTC
CDR3: CAWSRGARGAIETQYF
V: TRBV30
D: NA
J: TRBJ2-5
length: 16
size: NA

DNA: TGCAGCGCGGACGGAGTCATGATGAACACTGAAGCTTTCTTT
CDR3: CSADGVMMNTEAFF
V: TRBV29-1
D: NA
J: TRBJ1-1
length: 14
size: NA

DNA: TGTGCCAGCAGTGGACGGGCCCGGGGGGCCTTGAGCACTGAAGCTTTCTTT
CDR3: CASSGRARGALSTEAFF
V: TRBV25-1
D: NA
J: TRBJ1-1
length: 17
size: NA

DNA: TGTGCCAGCAGTTACTCGATTGGCGAGACCCAGTACTTC
CDR3: CASSYSIGETQYF
V: TRBV6-5
D: NA
J: TRBJ2-5
length: 13
size: NA

DNA: TGTGCCAGCAGTTCCCCCGGGACTAGTGTTCAGTATTTT
CDR3: CASSSPGTSVQYF
V: TRBV6-5
D: TRBD2
J: TRBJ2-3
length: 13
size: few

DNA: TGCAGCGTTGGGGGACAAGCGACCCAAGAGACCCAGTACTTC
CDR3: CSVGGQATQETQYF
V: TRBV29-1
D: NA
J: TRBJ2-5
length: 14
size: NA

DNA: TGTGCCAGCTCAGCAACAGGACCGGAAGCTTTCTTT
CDR3: CASSATGPEAFF
V: TRBV18
D: NA
J: TRBJ1-1
length: 12
size: NA

DNA: TGTGCCAGCAGTTACTCAGGCACTAATTCACCCCTCCACTTT
CDR3: CASSYSGTNSPLHF
V: TRBV6-6
D: NA
J: TRBJ1-6
length: 14
size: few

DNA: TGCAGCGTTAGATGGAGGGAAACCTCACAAGAGACCCAGTACTTC
CDR3: CSVRWRETSQETQYF
V: TRBV29-1
D: NA
J: TRBJ2-5
length: 15
size: few

DNA: TGTGCCTGGATTGATGCCCGAGCCCATCAGCCCCAGCATTTT
CDR3: CAWIDARAHQPQHF
V: TRBV30
D: NA
J: TRBJ1-5
length: 14
size: NA

DNA: TGTGCCAGCAGCGTAGGTGGGCAGGGCGACCTTTCACCCCTCCACTTT
CDR3: CASSVGGQGDLSPLHF
V: TRBV9
D: NA
J: TRBJ1-6
length: 16
size: NA

DNA: TGCGCCAGCAGCTTGTCCCCAAAGAACACTGAAGCTTTCTTT
CDR3: CASSLSPKNTEAFF
V: TRBV5-1
D: NA
J: TRBJ1-1
length: 14
size: NA

DNA: TGTGCCAGCAGTGTCAACCGGGACGGGGAGCTGTTTTTT
CDR3: CASSVNRDGELFF
V: TRBV6-1
D: NA
J: TRBJ2-2
length: 13
size: NA

DNA: TGTGCCAGCACAGCGGCAGACAATCAGCCCCAGCATTTT
CDR3: CASTAADNQPQHF
V: TRBV6-6
D: NA
J: TRBJ1-5
length: 13
size: NA

DNA: TGTGCCAGCAGAACTAGCTCCAGCACAGATACGCAGTATTTT
CDR3: CASRTSSSTDTQYF
V: TRBV6-5
D: NA
J: TRBJ2-3
length: 14
size: NA

DNA: TGCAGCGTAGGGCGCCGGGACAGGGACCTCTATGGCTACACCTTC
CDR3: CSVGRRDRDLYGYTF
V: TRBV29-1
D: TRBD1
J: TRBJ1-2
length: 15
size: NA

DNA: TGCGCCAGCAGCCATCTAAACACTGAAGCTTTCTTT
CDR3: CASSHLNTEAFF
V: TRBV4-1
D: NA
J: TRBJ1-1
length: 12
size: NA

DNA: TGTGCCAGCAGTGTTAGAAGCAATGAGCAGTTCTTC
CDR3: CASSVRSNEQFF
V: TRBV7-9
D: NA
J: TRBJ2-1
length: 12
size: NA

DNA: TGTGCCAGCACCCAAACGGACGGGACGGCTCTTTCCGGCTACACCTTC
CDR3: CASTQTDGTALSGYTF
V: TRBV7-2
D: NA
J: TRBJ1-2
length: 16
size: NA

DNA: TGTGCCAGCAGTGAAAGGGCCGCCCTTTTCGGGTACGAGCAGTACTTC
CDR3: CASSERAALFGYEQYF
V: TRBV6-1
D: NA
J: TRBJ2-7
length: 16
size: NA

DNA: TGTGCCTGTACCCAGGGACAGGGGAACACCGGGGAGCTGTTTTTT
CDR3: CACTQGQGNTGELFF
V: TRBV30
D: TRBD1
J: TRBJ2-2
length: 15
size: NA

DNA: TGTGCCAGTCGGGACTACCCGAACACTGAAGCTTTCTTT
CDR3: CASRDYPNTEAFF
V: TRBV19
D: NA
J: TRBJ1-1
length: 13
size: few

DNA: TGTGCCAGCAGTTACGGGTCTGGCTACACCTTC
CDR3: CASSYGSGYTF
V: TRBV6-5
D: NA
J: TRBJ1-2
length: 11
size: NA

DNA: TGTGCCAGCTCACCGCTAGATGGAGAGACCCAGTACTTC
CDR3: CASSPLDGETQYF
V: TRBV18
D: NA
J: TRBJ2-5
length: 13
size: few

DNA: TGTGCCAGCAGCTTAATAGCGGGGGAATACAATGAGCAGTTCTTC
CDR3: CASSLIAGEYNEQFF
V: TRBV7-3
D: TRBD2
J: TRBJ2-1
length: 15
size: few

DNA: TGCAGCGTTGAGGGACAGGGGAACACTGAAGCTTTCTTT
CDR3: CSVEGQGNTEAFF
V: TRBV29-1
D: TRBD1
J: TRBJ1-1
length: 13
size: NA

DNA: TGCAGCGTTCAAGACCCCGGTTGGGACTATGGCTACACCTTC
CDR3: CSVQDPGWDYGYTF
V: TRBV29-1
D: NA
J: TRBJ1-2
length: 14
size: NA

DNA: TGCGCCAGCAGTCCCAGCGGGAGTCAGCCCCAGCATTTT
CDR3: CASSPSGSQPQHF
V: TRBV23-1
D: NA
J: TRBJ1-5
length: 13
size: NA

DNA: TGCGCCAGCAGCCATCCTAAGGGGCTTAAGGTGGATACGCAGTATTTT
CDR3: CASSHPKGLKVDTQYF
V: TRBV4-1
D: NA
J: TRBJ2-3
length: 16
size: few

DNA: TGCGCCAGCAGCCTGGGACAGGCGGAGGAAAAACTGTTTTTT
CDR3: CASSLGQAEEKLFF
V: TRBV5-1
D: TRBD1
J: TRBJ1-4
length: 14
size: NA